This section outlines one T cell receptor beta chain sequence together with its context. It has no known antigen specificity. A single base separates this from a much larger clone, so it may be a read error. This entry comes from a study of blood T cells in healthy people across ages (dated by TCRdb to between 2014 and 2016). About the full investigation: Template switching captured roughly one uniquely barcoded TCR beta cDNA molecule per two T cells in model experiments. Using deep sequencing normalized with unique cDNA molecular identifiers, the study measured how TCR beta repertoire diversity changes with age. Donors were grouped into four age groups: young (average roughly 15 years), middle-aged (roughly 38), aged (about 60) and long-lived (approximately 81). To avoid experimental bias, donors of different ages were spread randomly across the sequencing lanes. The study analyzed two additional independent replicas of 1 million unique cDNA reads from the same blood draw for two donors, one aged 18 to 30 and one aged 80 or older. What the research found in general, with its limitations: Estimates of total diversity based on one million sequenced T cells were considered lower bounds and underestimates. Because the CMV infection status of the donors was unknown, age-related changes in expanded clonotypes may potentially have been confounded. Observed TCR beta diversity correlated strongly with the percentage of naive T cells measured by flow cytometry. As age increased, observed TCR beta diversity per million T cells dropped in a roughly linear way, and a significant reduction was already evident by age about 40. Compared with the aged group, more naive CD4+ T cells, fewer expanded clones and increased TCR diversity were shown by the long-lived group, suggesting age selection. Because profiling used bulk unsorted PBMCs, naive and antigen-experienced compartments could not be compared conclusively.

The CDR3 has 15 amino acids, counting the end cysteine and phenylalanine. Only CDR3 DNA is held: 45 bases, read in frame from base 1. Per the germline V gene, SGHTA is the CDR1 and FQGTGA is the CDR2. The germline ends are 15 bases apart after V is trimmed by 5 bases and J by 2 bases. The library was prepared using 5' RACE. Sequencing relied on an Illumina HiSeq 2500. A second PCR of roughly 6 to 12 cycles was run with a J-beta primer mix and a sample-barcoded 5' primer. A template-switch 5' adaptor carrying 12 random nucleotides introduced a unique molecular identifier onto each TCR beta cDNA molecule. Each sample yielded at least 3 million CDR3-containing paired-end reads. First-strand cDNA synthesis was performed from all RNA using the Mint cDNA synthesis kit, with priming by a TRBC-specific oligonucleotide. All cDNA was treated with uracil-DNA glycosylase and then went through a first 18-cycle PCR with the universal primers M1SS and BC2_uni_R. In the authors' own workflow: For normalization, 1 million high-quality reads, each with a distinct molecular identifier, were randomly selected from each sample. Instead of being binned into consensus sequences, reads that shared molecular identifiers were thrown out. MiTCR, set to a Q25 quality threshold and the strictest error-elimination algorithm, was used for CDR3 identification, clonotype clustering and error correction. A nonparametric unseen species model with Euler transformation was used to estimate lower-bound total TCR beta diversity. The raw public reads went through TCRdb reprocessing: fastp at Q25, MiXCR clone calling, in-frame beta chains kept. Each entry merges the rows of one CDR3 protein and shows their most common DNA and genes. The V and J calls, along with clone size, are taken from TCRdb and not from the paper's own processing. The sample data list about 640,000 distinct CDR3 sequences, and approximately 30% of these were observed just once. The ten largest clones take up less than 20% of the sample.

The 39 donors, aged roughly 6 to 90 years, were systemically healthy Caucasian individuals from Russia. Ten milliliters of peripheral blood were collected from each donor into EDTA-treated Vacutainer tubes. Ficoll-Paque density-gradient centrifugation was used to isolate PBMCs, with at least 6.5 million per sample. Trizol reagent was used to extract total RNA from the PBMCs, yielding at least 5.5 micrograms per sample. Naive CD45RAhigh/CD27high T cell percentages were measured by flow cytometry on a PBMC aliquot from every donor. The sequence came from a woman older than 75 in good health. The sample consisted of blood. This chain is built from TRBV7-3 and TRBJ1-1, and the D gene may be TRBD1, 6 bases matching. The DNA reads TGTGCCAGCAGCCCTGAAGGGGGTCCTAACACTGAAGCTTTCTTT. It translates as CASSPEGGPNTEAFF.